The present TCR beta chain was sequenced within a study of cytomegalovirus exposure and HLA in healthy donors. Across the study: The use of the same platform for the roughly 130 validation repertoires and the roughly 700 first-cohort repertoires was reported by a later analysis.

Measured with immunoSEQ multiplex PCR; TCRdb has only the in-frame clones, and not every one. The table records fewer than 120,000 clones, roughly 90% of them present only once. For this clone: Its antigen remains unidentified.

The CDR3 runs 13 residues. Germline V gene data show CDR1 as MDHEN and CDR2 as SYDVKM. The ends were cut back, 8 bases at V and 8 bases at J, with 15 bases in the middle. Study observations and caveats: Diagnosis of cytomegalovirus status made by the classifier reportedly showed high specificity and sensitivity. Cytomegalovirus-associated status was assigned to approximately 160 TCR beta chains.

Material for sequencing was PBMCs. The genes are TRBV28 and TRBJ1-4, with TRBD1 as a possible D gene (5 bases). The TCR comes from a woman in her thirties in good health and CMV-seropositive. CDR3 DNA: TGTGCCAGCCAAGGGGAAGGGTTGGAAAAACTGTTTTTT. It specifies CASQGEGLEKLFF.